The 24 T cell receptor beta chains in this list originate from one sample, sequenced in a study of long-term antiretroviral therapy in people with HIV. Assay version v3.0 of immunoSEQ was used, and it was run at survey level. The method was immunoSEQ multiplex PCR; TCRdb's version includes in-frame clones alone and lacks a portion of them. Of around 29,000 clones listed, about 87% are singletons. Sequenced material: unsorted PBMCs, taken 3.2 years before starting antiretroviral therapy. These receptors were taken from a man aged 45 to 65 with HIV.

This clone has more than one count but fewer than ten. The genes are TRBV11-2 and TRBJ2-7; 13 nucleotides agree with TRBD2. Germline values: CDR1 SGHAT, CDR2 FQNNGV. V was pared by 1 base and J by 7 bases, with 10 bases of the junction left unmatched. There are 17 residues in the CDR3. Here the CDR3 reads CASSLGVLAGGPTEQYF. CDR3 bases: TGTGCCAGCAGCTTAGGGGTACTAGCGGGAGGGCCCACGGAGCAGTACTTC.

The CDR3 nucleotides are TGTGCCAGCAGCTTACCGGGGGGAGAGACCCAGTACTTC. Translated: CASSLPGGETQYF. V usage is TRBV7-2 and J usage is TRBJ2-5; TRBD2 aligns across 7 bases. Trimming cost V 2 bases and J 4 bases; bases outside gene matches: 1. CDR3 size: 13 residues. Germline CDR1 and CDR2: SGHTA and FQGNSA.

The chain joins TRBV11-1 to TRBJ1-5; 7 bases match TRBD1. Germline-derived CDR1 and CDR2 are SGHAT and FQDESV (reference sequence). CDR3 length: 15 amino acids. The ends lost 3 bases at V and 4 bases at J; junction bases unmatched: 6. The DNA of the CDR3 is TGTGCCAGCAGCTTGGGAGGACAGGCAAATCAGCCCCAGCATTTT. It encodes CASSLGGQANQPQHF.

This clone was observed a single time. CDR3 residues: CASSSFNTEAFF. The CDR3 nucleotides are TGTGCCAGCAGTAGCTTTAACACTGAAGCTTTCTTT. The V and J genes are TRBV2 and TRBJ1-1; D is unclear. The CDR3 has 12 amino acids. Germline V gene lookup returns CDR1 SNHLY and CDR2 FYNNEI. The germline V and J ends were trimmed by 5 bases and 2 bases, with 6 bases remaining between them.

This clone was observed a few times. This sequence joins TRBV25-1 and TRBJ1-2, with no clear D. Per germline, CDR1 MGHDK and CDR2 SYGVNS. With 4 bases removed from V and 0 bases from J, the gap between germline ends came to 6 bases. The CDR3 length is 13 residues. CDR3 in amino acids: CASSATSNYGYTF. The CDR3 DNA reads TGTGCCAGCAGTGCGACCTCTAACTATGGCTACACCTTC.

This chain uses TRBV18 with TRBJ2-3; D perhaps matches TRBD2 (6 bases). CDR1 and CDR2 (germline): KGHSH, LQKENI. There are 15 residues in the CDR3. Between the trimmed V and J ends, which lost 3 bases and 4 bases, there was a span of 14 bases. The CDR3 loop reads CASSPSGVVADTQYF. CDR3 sequence (DNA): TGTGCCAGCTCACCTTCGGGAGTCGTGGCAGATACGCAGTATTTT.

The chain recombines TRBV15 with TRBJ1-4, with D tentatively TRBD1 (5 bases). CDR1 and CDR2 from the germline V gene are LNHNV and YYDKDF (reference sequence). Trimming took 3 bases from V and 3 from J, leaving 11 bases between them. The CDR3 sequence is 15 residues long. CDR3 in amino acids: CATSRGGGSNEKLFF. As DNA, the CDR3 is TGTGCCACCAGCAGGGGTGGGGGATCTAATGAAAAACTGTTTTTT. Full variable domain (outside the CDR3, taken from reference TRBV15 and TRBJ1-4): DAMVIQNPRYQVTQFGKPVTLSCSQTLNHNVMYWYQQKSSQAPKLLFHYYDKDFNNEADTPDNFQSRRPNTSFCFLDIRSPGLGDTAMYLCATSRGGGSNEKLFFGSGTQLSVL.

V gene TRBV9 combines with J gene TRBJ2-3, with a possible D match to TRBD2 (6 bases). The CDR3 is 17 residues long. Germline V gives CDR1 SGDLS, CDR2 YYNGEE. V was cut by 0 bases and J by 4 bases, with 18 bases left in between. The CDR3 sequence is CASSVAPYSREADTQYF. In DNA, the CDR3 is TGTGCCAGCAGCGTAGCCCCTTATAGCAGGGAGGCAGATACGCAGTATTTT.

V usage is TRBV5-6 and J usage is TRBJ1-1; no firm D call. Germline V gene sequence: CDR1 SGHDT, CDR2 YYEEEE. The length of the CDR3 is 14 residues. The V gene lost 0 bases and the J gene lost 4 bases, with 10 bases spanning the gap. CDR3 region: CASSLGFKVTEAFF. Here the CDR3 DNA reads TGTGCCAGCAGCTTGGGATTTAAGGTCACTGAAGCTTTCTTT.

The chain uses TRBV5-4 and TRBJ2-3; the D is unclear. Trimming removed 5 bases at V and 3 bases at J, with 10 bases between. Germline V gene sequence: CDR1 SGHNT, CDR2 YYREEE (reference sequence). This CDR3 region has 13 residues. CDR3 nucleotides: TGTGCCAGCAGTTCCGACTGGACAGATACGCAGTATTTT. Its protein product is CASSSDWTDTQYF.

This chain links TRBV19 with TRBJ1-5; 10 bases agree with TRBD1. Per the germline V gene, CDR1 is LNHDA and CDR2 is SQIVND (reference sequence). Germline trimming cut 0 bases from V and 4 bases from J; bases unmatched to any gene: 9. The CDR3 loop spans 18 amino acids. The CDR3 bases are TGTGCCAGTAGTATAGATCCGGGACAGGGGAGGGGTAATCAGCCCCAGCATTTT. Translation: CASSIDPGQGRGNQPQHF.

The rearrangement joins TRBV5-1 to TRBJ2-5; 14 bases fit TRBD2. The trim removed 4 bases at V and 5 bases at J, leaving 7 bases unmatched. There are 16 residues in the CDR3. Germline CDR1 reads SGHRS; CDR2 reads YFSETQ. CDR3 nucleotide sequence: TGCGCCAGCAGCCGGGGACTAGCGGGAGTCGGTGAGACCCAGTACTTC. Translating gives CASSRGLAGVGETQYF.

The V call is TRBV6-6, the J call TRBJ2-5; 7 bases match TRBD1. J gave up 5 bases and V 6 bases, and 9 bases lay outside the gene matches. Germline lookup yields CDR1 MNHNY and CDR2 SVGAGI (reference sequence). The CDR3 runs to 14 residues. CDR3 nucleotides: TGTGCCAGCAGAGAGACAGGGTCGCGTGAGACCCAGTACTTC. Its protein is CASRETGSRETQYF.

The rearrangement joins TRBV25-1 to TRBJ2-2; D tentatively reads TRBD1 or TRBD2 (5 bases each). The germline gives CDR1 MGHDK, CDR2 SYGVNS. The V end lost 5 bases, the J end lost 8 bases, and 12 bases lay between the germline ends. The CDR3 has 13 residues. The CDR3 coding sequence is TGTGCCAGCAGTTATGGGGGATCGGGGGAGCTGTTTTTT. It yields the protein CASSYGGSGELFF. Drawing the rest from reference TRBV25-1 and TRBJ2-2, the complete variable domain is EADIYQTPRYLVIGTGKKITLECSQTMGHDKMYWYQQDPGMELHLIHYSYGVNSTEKGDLSSESTVSRIRTEHFPLTLESARPSHTSQYLCASSYGGSGELFFGEGSRLTVL.

The chain employs TRBV5-5 and TRBJ2-5, with D perhaps TRBD2 (6 bases). The V gene's germline CDR1 is SGHKS and CDR2 YYEKEE (reference sequence). This CDR3 comprises 16 residues. The V gene lost 5 bases and the J gene lost 2 bases, with 19 bases spanning the gap. CDR3 sequence: CASRPSSFRGQETQYF. Here the CDR3 DNA reads TGTGCCAGCAGACCGTCCAGCTTCCGGGGGCAAGAGACCCAGTACTTC.

This clone came up once. The chain recombines TRBV7-8 with TRBJ2-7, with TRBD1 as a possible D gene (5 bases). With 5 bases removed from V and 6 bases from J, the gap between germline ends came to 14 bases. The CDR3 has 13 amino acids. Germline CDR1 reads SGHVS; CDR2 reads FQNEAQ. This chain's CDR3 is CASSRAGWSEQYF. DNA of the CDR3: TGTGCCAGCAGCCGGGCAGGGTGGAGCGAGCAGTACTTC.

This clone was picked up one time. CDR3 coding DNA: TGTGCCAGCAGTGCCCGGGCGGGAGGTGAAGATACGCAGTATTTT. Translation: CASSARAGGEDTQYF. This chain joins TRBV6-1 and TRBJ2-3; 8 bases fit TRBD2. CDR1 is MNHNS and CDR2 is SASEGT in the germline V gene. CDR3 size: 15 residues. Losses at the gene ends were 4 bases for V and 5 bases for J; bases not matched to a gene: 8.

This rearrangement joins TRBV7-2 to TRBJ2-5, with 10 bases identical to TRBD1. The V gene end was trimmed by 4 bases and the J gene end by 9 bases; junction bases not matched to a gene: 5. Germline V gene data show CDR1 as SGHTA and CDR2 as FQGNSA. This CDR3 has 13 residues. CDR3 nucleotide sequence: TGTGCCAGCAGCTCCGGACAGGGGGGGTCCCAGTACTTC. It specifies CASSSGQGGSQYF.

V gene TRBV7-8 combines with J gene TRBJ1-1; 8 bases map to TRBD1. With V trimmed by 3 bases and J by 1 base, 13 bases remained unmatched. Germline lookup yields CDR1 SGHVS and CDR2 FQNEAQ. The CDR3 is 18 residues long. CDR3 amino acids: CASSFLYPSDRENTEAFF. For the CDR3, the DNA is TGTGCCAGCAGCTTCCTCTACCCATCGGACAGGGAGAACACTGAAGCTTTCTTT.

The rearrangement joins TRBV18 to TRBJ1-5; D call uncertain. This CDR3 region has 13 residues. In germline, CDR1 is KGHSH, CDR2 LQKENI. Trimming removed 0 bases from V and 15 bases from J, with 15 bases in between. Here the CDR3 reads CASSPPGQTPLHF. CDR3 nucleotide sequence: TGTGCCAGCTCACCACCTGGGCAGACCCCTCTGCATTTT.

The chain employs TRBV19 and TRBJ1-5; weak D call: TRBD1 (5 bases). Germline V lookup: CDR1 LNHDA, CDR2 SQIVND (reference sequence). Trimming took off 10 bases at V and 0 bases at J, with 16 bases between the two ends. The CDR3 loop spans 15 amino acids. As DNA, the CDR3 is TGTGCCACCCGAAACCGGGACCGTAGCAATCAGCCCCAGCATTTT. It is translated as CATRNRDRSNQPQHF.

V gene TRBV27 combines with J gene TRBJ2-1; 11 bases align to TRBD1. The junction had 11 bases not matched to a gene; V was cut back by 7 bases and J by 3 bases. Germline V CDR1 and CDR2: MNHEY, SMNVEV (reference sequence). CDR3 length equals 17 residues. CDR3 nucleotide sequence: TGTGCCAGCAATCGCAGACCCGGGACAGGGGGCTACAATGAGCAGTTCTTC. Its protein is CASNRRPGTGGYNEQFF.

This rearrangement joins TRBV5-4 to TRBJ2-7, with a tentative D call TRBD2 (6 bases). The ends were cut back, 4 bases at V and 5 bases at J, with 16 bases in the middle. The CDR3 loop spans 14 amino acids. Germline V lookup: CDR1 SGHNT, CDR2 YYREEE (reference sequence). As DNA, the CDR3 is TGTGCCAGCAGCCGTCAATTAGGGAGGAACGAGCAGTACTTC. Its translation is CASSRQLGRNEQYF. Looking up the rest from reference TRBV5-4 and TRBJ2-7 gives the full variable domain: ETGVTQSPTHLIKTRGQQVTLRCSSQSGHNTVSWYQQALGQGPQFIFQYYREEENGRGNFPPRFSGLQFPNYSSELNVNALELDDSALYLCASSRQLGRNEQYFGPGTRLTVT.

This clone was counted a single time. The chain links TRBV19 to TRBJ2-2; 10 bases map to TRBD1. J was trimmed by 3 bases and V by 6 bases; bases with no gene match: 7. Germline loops: CDR1 LNHDA, CDR2 SQIVND (reference sequence). The CDR3 is made up of 16 amino acids. The CDR3 here is CASSKIGTGDTGELFF. DNA of the CDR3: TGTGCCAGTAGCAAAATCGGGACAGGGGACACCGGGGAGCTGTTTTTT.